What follows are 27 T cell receptor beta chains derived from one specimen sequenced in a study of Graves' ophthalmopathy and Graves' hyperthyroidism. RNA served as the template for amplifying TCR beta CDR3 regions. First-round RT-PCR with HTBI primers preceded a second-round multiplex PCR. From the multiplex PCR reads, TCRdb called clonotypes with MiXCR, one entry per CDR3 protein. In the table there are about 420,000 distinct CDR3 sequences, 20% to 25% of which are singletons. Sequencing input: peripheral blood. All receptors derive from a woman aged 18-29 years with stable Graves' hyperthyroidism.

This clonotype was observed at least ten times. The rearrangement links TRBV7-2 to TRBJ2-7; 8 positions match TRBD2. The CDR3 spans 15 residues. The germline V gene has CDR1 SGHTA and CDR2 FQGNSA. The V segment lost 4 bases and the J segment 0 bases; nucleotides outside the gene matches: 5. This chain's CDR3 is CASSSRTSSSYEQYF. CDR3 DNA sequence: TGTGCCAGCAGCTCCCGGACTAGCTCCTCCTACGAGCAGTACTTC.

This clonotype showed up many times. The gene calls are TRBV6-2 or TRBV6-3 and TRBJ2-7; 7 nucleotides match TRBD2. The CDR3 runs 13 residues. The V gene's germline CDR1 is MNHEY and CDR2 SVGEGT. V lost 6 bases and J lost 3; bases outside the gene matches: 5. The CDR3 region is CASRGGDYYEQYF. The CDR3 DNA reads as TGTGCCAGCAGAGGTGGGGACTACTACGAGCAGTACTTC.

The rearrangement links TRBV6-1 to TRBJ2-5, with TRBD1 matching over 8 bases. With 6 bases clipped from V and 5 bases from J, the junction kept 8 bases outside the gene matches. The CDR3 sequence is 14 residues long. Germline assignment: CDR1 MNHNS and CDR2 SASEGT. For the CDR3, the DNA is TGTGCCAGCAGGCCCACAGGGGGATGGGAGACCCAGTACTTC. Its translation is CASRPTGGWETQYF.

This chain links TRBV6-1 with TRBJ2-3, with 9 nucleotides matching TRBD1. J gave up 3 bases and V 1 base, and 2 bases lay outside the gene matches. Germline assignment: CDR1 MNHNS and CDR2 SASEGT. The CDR3 spans 15 residues. The CDR3 nucleotides are TGTGCCAGCAGTGAAGACAGGGGGCAGACAGATACGCAGTATTTT. The encoded protein is CASSEDRGQTDTQYF.

This clonotype was observed at least ten times. V gene TRBV12-3 or TRBV12-4 combines with J gene TRBJ1-6; 7 positions agree with TRBD1. The CDR3 consists of 14 residues. V gave up 8 bases and J gave up 4 bases; unmatched junction bases: 5. The CDR3 DNA follows: TGTGCCAGCCGCAGGGGGGGGTATAATTCACCCCTCCACTTT. This codes for CASRRGGYNSPLHF.

A word on this clonotype: This may arise from a read error, as a much more abundant clone is one base away. V gene TRBV3-1 combines with J gene TRBJ1-5; unclear D gene. CDR1 is LGHDT, CDR2 YNNKEL, per germline (reference sequence). The CDR3 runs to 14 residues. This CDR3 is CASSQDPSNQPHHF. CDR3 nucleotides: TGTGCCAGCAGCCAAGATCCCAGCAATCAGCCCCATCATTTT.

The chain carries TRBV6-2 or TRBV6-3 and TRBJ2-7; a weak D match, TRBD2 (5 bases). The CDR3 has 14 residues. CDR1 is MNHEY and CDR2 is SVGEGT in the germline V gene. With 6 bases removed from V and 2 bases from J, the gap between germline ends came to 14 bases. The CDR3 is CASSPAGKPYEQYF. The DNA for the CDR3 is TGTGCCAGCAGCCCTGCGGGTAAACCCTACGAGCAGTACTTC.

This clonotype was counted many times. The V and J genes are TRBV6-5 and TRBJ2-5; D not resolved. Germline V gene lookup returns CDR1 MNHEY and CDR2 SVGAGI. The germline V and J ends were trimmed by 5 bases and 2 bases, with 12 bases remaining between them. The CDR3 is made up of 14 amino acids. CDR3 nucleotides: TGTGCCAGCAGTCACCTTCTCAGGCAAGAGACCCAGTACTTC. Translated: CASSHLLRQETQYF.

Ten or more counts support this clonotype. This may come from a read error, since a much larger clone is one base off. The genes are TRBV12-3 or TRBV12-4 and TRBJ1-1, with a tentative D call TRBD1 (5 bases). This CDR3 is 13 amino acids long. The CDR3 nucleotides are TGTGCCAGCAGTTGGACATCGAACACTGAAGCTTGCTTT. Encoded protein: CASSWTSNTEACF.

There are a few counts of this clonotype. V gene TRBV28 combines with J gene TRBJ2-5; 7 bases line up with TRBD2. The germline V gene encodes CDR1 MDHEN and CDR2 SYDVKM. This CDR3 is 16 amino acids long. Unmatched junction bases numbered 8, after V lost 3 bases and J lost 1 base. In DNA, the CDR3 is TGTGCCAGCAGTTTCCGCCGGGAGGACCGCCAAGAGACCCAGTACTTC. The encoded protein is CASSFRREDRQETQYF.

This clonotype was seen a handful of times. The genes are TRBV24-1 and TRBJ1-5; D not resolved. Trimming pared 0 bases from V and 5 bases from J, leaving 7 bases between. The CDR3 is 14 amino acids. The germline V gene encodes CDR1 KGHDR and CDR2 SFDVKD. The CDR3 protein is CATSDLGGDQPQHF. Here the CDR3 DNA reads TGTGCCACCAGTGATTTGGGCGGAGATCAGCCCCAGCATTTT.

This clonotype was found many times. J is TRBJ2-7 and V is TRBV20-1, with 8 bases fitting TRBD1. Germline V gene lookup returns CDR1 DFQATT and CDR2 SNEGSKA (reference sequence). The ends lost 3 bases at V and 2 bases at J; junction bases unmatched: 6. The CDR3 is 14 residues long. The CDR3 nucleotides are TGCAGTGCTAGGGGGACAGGCAATCCCTACGAGCAGTACTTC. It codes for CSARGTGNPYEQYF.

This clonotype has ten or more counts. A clone one base away is much larger, so this may be a read error. This chain links TRBV5-1 with TRBJ1-1, with 7 bases matching TRBD1. The CDR3 loop spans 13 amino acids. Germline V gives CDR1 SGHRS, CDR2 YFSETQ. V shed 3 bases, J shed 7 bases, and the junction held 6 bases outside the gene matches. The CDR3 DNA is TGCGCCAGCAGCTCGGGGGACAGCGATGAAGCTTTCTTT. Translating it yields CASSSGDSDEAFF.

This clonotype was recorded at least ten times. The chain couples TRBV2 to TRBJ1-5; D ambiguous. The germline CDR1 and CDR2 sequences are SNHLY and FYNNEI. Trimming took off 3 bases at V and 6 bases at J, with 9 bases between the two ends. The CDR3 is 13 amino acids. In DNA form, the CDR3 reads TGTGCCAGCAGTGATGCCTGGCGTCAGCCCCAGCATTTT. Its protein is CASSDAWRQPQHF.

The CDR3, as DNA: TGTGCCAGCAGTTACCGGGGCGGGGGTATCTATGGCTACACCTTC. It translates to CASSYRGGGIYGYTF. The chain links TRBV6-5 to TRBJ1-2, with D perhaps matching TRBD1 (5 bases). The CDR3 length is 15 residues. CDR1 is MNHEY, CDR2 SVGAGI, per germline. Trimming removed 2 bases at V and 4 bases at J, with 14 bases between.

This clonotype was counted at least ten times. The chain joins TRBV9 to TRBJ1-2; D not certain. The CDR3 has 15 residues. Trimming cost V 0 bases and J 8 bases, with 17 bases left between them. Germline CDR1 reads SGDLS; CDR2 reads YYNGEE. The CDR3 is CASSVASSTSLGYTF. The DNA of the CDR3 is TGTGCCAGCAGCGTAGCTAGCAGTACGAGCTTAGGCTACACCTTC.

This clonotype was counted ten times or more. J is TRBJ2-5 and V is TRBV6-1; D uncertain. This CDR3 has 12 amino acids. V was shortened by 6 bases and J by 9 bases, with 14 bases between the two germline ends. Germline lookup yields CDR1 MNHNS and CDR2 SASEGT. Here the CDR3 DNA reads TGTGCCAGCAGGGAAAATAGTCGGGCCCAGTACTTC. Encoded protein: CASRENSRAQYF.

This chain connects TRBV7-3 to TRBJ2-3; D is possibly TRBD2 (5 bases). The CDR3 length is 15 residues. Trimming removed 5 bases at V and 2 bases at J, with 14 bases between. Germline CDR1 is SGHTA and CDR2 is FQGTGA. The CDR3 loop reads CASSQTSGLTDTQYF. The CDR3 bases are TGTGCCAGCAGCCAGACAAGCGGTCTCACAGATACGCAGTATTTT. The variable domain in full, completed from reference TRBV7-3 and TRBJ2-3, reads GAGVSQTPSNKVTEKGKYVELRCDPISGHTALYWYRQSLGQGPEFLIYFQGTGAADDSGLPNDRFFAVRPEGSVSTLKIQRTERGDSAVYLCASSQTSGLTDTQYFGPGTRLTVL.

Points on this clonotype: Relative to the germline gene, one junction end is altered; a read error may explain this. The V gene is TRBV6-1, the J gene TRBJ1-2; TRBD1 might be the D (5 bases). CDR3 size: 14 residues. Germline CDR1 is MNHNS and CDR2 is SASEGT. The CDR3 coding sequence is TGTGCCTGCAGCCCAGGGTTAGCTAACTATGGCTACACCTTC. Protein product: CACSPGLANYGYTF.

V gene TRBV12-3 or TRBV12-4 combines with J gene TRBJ1-5; D remains unclear. V was cut by 2 bases and J by 7 bases, with 9 bases left in between. This CDR3 region has 13 residues. The CDR3 DNA reads TGTGCCAGCAGTTTAAAGGTCGGACAGCCCCAGCATTTT. Protein product: CASSLKVGQPQHF.

This clonotype showed up many times. The rearrangement uses TRBV6-5 and TRBJ1-6, with 8 bases matching TRBD1. V was pared by 6 bases and J by 9 bases, with 7 bases of the junction left unmatched. This CDR3 contains 14 residues. CDR1 MNHEY and CDR2 SVGAGI come from the germline V gene. DNA for the CDR3: TGTGCCAGCAGCAGACAGGGGAAGGTTTCACCCCTCCACTTT. The encoded protein is CASSRQGKVSPLHF.

This clonotype was counted many times. The CDR3 nucleotides are TGTGCCTGGAGCCCCGGGACAGGGCAAGAGACCCAGTACTTC. This gives the protein CAWSPGTGQETQYF. The chain links TRBV30 to TRBJ2-5; 9 bases map to TRBD1. The V and J ends lost 3 bases and 2 bases, in that order; junction bases with no gene match: 4. The CDR3 runs to 14 residues. Germline loops: CDR1 GTSNPN, CDR2 SVGIG (reference sequence).

At least ten counts were recorded for this clonotype. The chain carries TRBV7-2 and TRBJ1-1; tentative D call: TRBD1 (6 bases). The CDR3 extends over 13 amino acids. Germline V lookup: CDR1 SGHTA, CDR2 FQGNSA. Trimming shortened V by 4 bases and J by 12 bases, and 18 bases separated the two germline ends. CDR3 coding DNA: TGTGCCAGCAGCTCAGGGGCAGCCCCGGAGACTTTCTTT. Translation gives CASSSGAAPETFF.

The rearrangement joins TRBV12-3 or TRBV12-4 to TRBJ2-7; D not resolved. The V end was cut by 6 bases, the J end by 4 bases, with 10 bases between. The CDR3 length is 12 residues. For the CDR3, the DNA is TGTGCCAGCAGCTCCGCCCATTACGAGCAGTACTTC. Its protein is CASSSAHYEQYF.

This clonotype has just one count. The chain carries TRBV20-1 and TRBJ1-1; maybe TRBD1 (5 bases). Germline V lookup: CDR1 DFQATT, CDR2 SNEGSKA (reference sequence). The CDR3 has 14 amino acids. Trimming took 2 bases from V and 4 from J, leaving 14 bases between them. The CDR3 reads CSARTGEGRTEAFF. As DNA, the CDR3 is TGCAGTGCTAGAACGGGGGAGGGCCGCACTGAAGCTTTCTTT.

This clonotype was seen more than once but under ten times. V and J are TRBV19 and TRBJ2-1; the match to TRBD2 covers 7 bases. The CDR3 consists of 14 residues. Germline V gene sequence: CDR1 LNHDA, CDR2 SQIVND (reference sequence). Trimming cost V 10 bases and J 0 bases; bases outside gene matches: 6. The CDR3, as DNA: TGTGCCACGGCTAGCGGAGCCTCCTACAATGAGCAGTTCTTC. Protein: CATASGASYNEQFF.

This clonotype occurred many times. The chain uses TRBV28 and TRBJ1-5, with 7 bases that match TRBD1. Germline V CDR1 and CDR2: MDHEN, SYDVKM. V was pared by 6 bases and J by 6 bases, with 8 bases of the junction left unmatched. There are 14 residues in the CDR3. The CDR3 nucleotides read TGTGCCAGCAGAAGGACAGGTGGACGTCAGCCCCAGCATTTT. It codes for CASRRTGGRQPQHF.